What follows are 14 T cell receptor beta chains derived from one specimen sequenced in a study of beta chain features in type 1 diabetes. Whole-study findings and limits: People with Type 1 diabetes carried modestly yet significantly shorter TCRB CDR3s in all four CD4+ subsets.

Which antigens these TCRs recognize remains unknown. The isolated RNA, all of it, was reverse transcribed, so expressed TCRB transcripts were what got sequenced. Profiled with immunoSEQ multiplex PCR; TCRdb holds only in-frame clones, not every one. The table lists a few hundred thousand clones, roughly a quarter of them singletons. The specimen was naive CD4+ T cells from blood. These receptors came from a woman between 25 and 40 years old with type 1 diabetes.

The V gene is TRBV5-6, the J gene TRBJ2-2; D remains ambiguous. The CDR3 has 12 amino acids. Trimming cost V 2 bases and J 6 bases, with 5 bases left between them. The germline V gene has CDR1 SGHDT and CDR2 YYEEEE. The CDR3 reads CASSFRPGELFF. CDR3 DNA sequence: TGTGCCAGCAGCTTCAGGCCCGGGGAGCTGTTTTTT.

The rearrangement joins TRBV9 to TRBJ2-5; 8 nucleotides agree with TRBD1. The CDR3 has 17 residues. Germline V gene lookup returns CDR1 SGDLS and CDR2 YYNGEE. V shed 4 bases and J 0 bases; nucleotides not matched to a gene: 11. CDR3 in amino acids: CASSTTTGTGYQETQYF. The DNA of the CDR3 is TGTGCCAGCAGCACGACCACCGGGACAGGCTACCAAGAGACCCAGTACTTC.

The V and J genes are TRBV7-9 and TRBJ1-5, with D maybe TRBD1 (6 bases). V lost 1 base and J 5 bases, leaving 9 bases between the germline ends. The CDR3 is 14 residues long. CDR1 SEHNR and CDR2 FQNEAQ come from the germline V gene (reference sequence). DNA of the CDR3: TGTGCCAGCAGCTTAGGGTCAGGGGATCAGCCCCAGCATTTT. As protein: CASSLGSGDQPQHF.

The V and J genes are TRBV6-5 and TRBJ2-2; unclear D gene. The germline V gene has CDR1 MNHEY and CDR2 SVGAGI. The CDR3 length is 13 residues. The V and J ends lost 6 bases and 1 base respectively, with 6 bases between them. The DNA for the CDR3 is TGTGCCAGCAGGCGACAGAACACCGGGGAGCTGTTTTTT. Translated, it gives CASRRQNTGELFF.

This clone has a handful of counts. The rearrangement links TRBV29-1 to TRBJ1-2, with 8 bases identical to TRBD1. V gave up 6 bases and J gave up 7 bases; unmatched junction bases: 10. The germline CDR1 and CDR2 sequences are SQVTM and ANQGSEA. The CDR3 spans 13 residues. CDR3 protein: CSVKDRGYSGYTF. The CDR3 DNA reads as TGCAGCGTGAAAGACAGGGGTTACTCTGGCTACACCTTC. Full variable domain (remainder filled in from reference TRBV29-1 and TRBJ1-2): SAVISQKPSRDICQRGTSLTIQCQVDSQVTMMFWYRQQPGQSLTLIATANQGSEATYESGFVIDKFPISRPNLTFSTLTVSNMSPEDSSIYLCSVKDRGYSGYTFGSGTRLTVV.

This chain joins TRBV18 and TRBJ1-5, with a possible D match to TRBD1 (6 bases). V gave up 4 bases and J gave up 6 bases, with 7 bases separating them. Per the germline V gene, CDR1 is KGHSH and CDR2 is LQKENI. This CDR3 is built from 12 residues. The CDR3 bases are TGTGCCAGCTCACGAGGGGGTCAGCCCCAGCATTTT. The encoded protein is CASSRGGQPQHF. The entire variable domain, with the rest obtained from reference TRBV18 and TRBJ1-5, is as follows: NAGVMQNPRHLVRRRGQEARLRCSPMKGHSHVYWYRQLPEEGLKFMVYLQKENIIDESGMPKERFSAEFPKEGPSILRIQQVVRGDSAAYFCASSRGGQPQHFGDGTRLSIL.

This sequence joins TRBV5-1 and TRBJ2-1; 9 nucleotides align to TRBD2. There are 14 residues in the CDR3. V was clipped by 5 bases and J by 9 bases; unmatched bases: 9. From germline, CDR1 is SGHRS and CDR2 YFSETQ. The CDR3 region is CASRLAGVRGEQFF. The CDR3 region has the DNA TGCGCCAGCAGATTAGCGGGAGTAAGGGGTGAGCAGTTCTTC. The complete variable domain, with remaining parts taken from reference TRBV5-1 and TRBJ2-1, reads KAGVTQTPRYLIKTRGQQVTLSCSPISGHRSVSWYQQTPGQGLQFLFEYFSETQRNKGNFPGRFSGRQFSNSRSEMNVSTLELGDSALYLCASRLAGVRGEQFFGPGTRLTVL.

This clone was detected only a few times. Written as DNA, the CDR3 is TGTGCCAGCAGCTTAACGGGACACTTTGGCTACACCTTC. Encoded protein: CASSLTGHFGYTF. The chain is built from TRBV13 and TRBJ1-2, with D perhaps matching TRBD1 (6 bases). Trimming took off 2 bases at V and 7 bases at J, with 11 bases between the two ends. The CDR3 loop spans 13 amino acids. Per germline, CDR1 PRHDT and CDR2 FYEKMQ (reference sequence).

On this clone itself: Other DNA sequences within the sample encode an identical CDR3. This chain links TRBV19 with TRBJ1-5; 7 positions agree with TRBD1. The germline CDR1 and CDR2 sequences are LNHDA and SQIVND (reference sequence). The CDR3 covers 14 residues. V was pared by 4 bases and J by 2 bases, with 2 bases of the junction left unmatched. The CDR3 is CASSTTGRNQPQHF. The DNA of the CDR3 is TGTGCCAGTAGTACGACAGGGCGCAATCAGCCCCAGCATTTT.

This clone occurred once. The chain recombines TRBV13 with TRBJ2-3; TRBD2 is a possible D gene (5 bases). V was pared by 2 bases and J by 5 bases, with 17 bases between. CDR3 length: 16 residues. Per the germline V gene, CDR1 is PRHDT and CDR2 is FYEKMQ (reference sequence). CDR3 DNA sequence: TGTGCCAGCAGCTTACTCGGGGAGAGGTTGAAAGATACGCAGTATTTT. As protein: CASSLLGERLKDTQYF.

This clone was observed a few times. This chain links TRBV9 with TRBJ2-5; D not resolved. This CDR3 is 14 amino acids long. Germline assignment: CDR1 SGDLS and CDR2 YYNGEE. V was cut by 7 bases and J by 0 bases, with 13 bases left in between. The CDR3 DNA sequence: TGTGCCAGCCTCACACCCTTGGACCAAGAGACCCAGTACTTC. It yields the protein CASLTPLDQETQYF.

Note on this clone: Other nucleotide sequences in the sample specify the same CDR3. This sequence joins TRBV5-1 and TRBJ2-7; D call uncertain. From germline, CDR1 is SGHRS and CDR2 YFSETQ. Trimming removed 0 bases at V and 0 bases at J, with 7 bases between. The CDR3 totals 14 residues. CDR3 sequence reads: CASSLDSSSYEQYF. DNA for the CDR3: TGCGCCAGCAGCTTGGACAGTAGCTCCTACGAGCAGTACTTC.

The rearrangement uses TRBV5-4 and TRBJ2-7; 7 nucleotides agree with TRBD2. There are 16 residues in the CDR3. Germline CDR1 reads SGHNT; CDR2 reads YYREEE (reference sequence). The J segment lost 1 base and the V segment lost 1 base, leaving 8 bases of the junction unmatched. CDR3 nucleotides: TGTGCCAGCAGCTTGAGGGACGGCGGGGGTTCCTACGAGCAGTACTTC. Its protein is CASSLRDGGGSYEQYF.

V and J are TRBV25-1 and TRBJ2-7, with 11 bases that match TRBD1. From germline, CDR1 is MGHDK and CDR2 SYGVNS. This CDR3 comprises 16 residues. Losses at the gene ends were 1 base for V and 3 bases for J; bases not matched to a gene: 5. The DNA for the CDR3 is TGTGCCAGCAGTGAATCATTCGGGACAGGGGGCTACGAGCAGTACTTC. Translation gives CASSESFGTGGYEQYF.